The 19 T cell receptor beta chains below come from one sample, sequenced in a study of post-analysis software for immune sequencing data. The study's findings and limits: When patients were compared with controls, a handful of TRBV segments were more frequent, TRBV5-6, TRBV5-1 and TRBV20-1 among them.

Their recognized antigens are unknown. cDNA libraries of TCR beta carried unique molecular identifiers. A single record per CDR3 protein comes from TCRdb applying MiXCR to the PCR reads. The sample shows approximately 770,000 distinct CDR3 sequences, about 45% of them seen only once. The sample comprised blood. All receptors come from a girl between 10 and 17 years old with multiple sclerosis.

This rearrangement joins TRBV20-1 to TRBJ1-2; 11 bases line up with TRBD1. Germline V gives CDR1 DFQATT, CDR2 SNEGSKA (reference sequence). The CDR3 contains 12 residues. CDR3 protein: CSTGQGVFGYTF. As DNA, the CDR3 is TGCAGCACGGGACAGGGGGTGTTCGGCTACACCTTC.

The V and J genes are TRBV12-3 or TRBV12-4 and TRBJ1-5, with D unresolved. V was trimmed by 1 base and J by 8 bases, leaving 9 bases between them. CDR3 length: 13 residues. The CDR3 region has the DNA TGTGCCAGCAGTTTAGGGGATTGGGAGCCCCAGCATTTT. Amino acid sequence: CASSLGDWEPQHF.

V and J are TRBV13 and TRBJ1-6; D is undetermined. The CDR3 contains 13 residues. CDR1 and CDR2 from the germline V gene are PRHDT and FYEKMQ (reference sequence). Trimming left V 0 bases short and J 10 bases short, with 7 bases between. The CDR3 DNA reads TGTGCCAGCAGCTTAGGCCAGCGGTCACCCCTCCACTTT. It specifies CASSLGQRSPLHF.

This clonotype was picked up many times. The rearrangement links TRBV5-5 to TRBJ2-3; 10 nucleotides agree with TRBD2. J lost 2 bases, V lost 5 bases, and 8 bases had no gene match. The CDR3 is 16 amino acids. In germline, CDR1 is SGHKS, CDR2 YYEKEE (reference sequence). The CDR3 here is CASREGLADFTDTQYF. CDR3 DNA sequence: TGTGCCAGCAGGGAAGGACTAGCGGACTTCACAGATACGCAGTATTTT.

The chain couples TRBV6-5 to TRBJ2-1; 7 nucleotides agree with TRBD2. The CDR3 has 16 residues. Germline V lookup: CDR1 MNHEY, CDR2 SVGAGI. V was pared by 0 bases and J by 2 bases, with 4 bases of the junction left unmatched. The CDR3 is CASSYSPSGTYNEQFF. The DNA of the CDR3 is TGTGCCAGCAGTTACTCGCCTAGCGGAACCTACAATGAGCAGTTCTTC.

The J gene is TRBJ2-5, the V gene TRBV12-3 or TRBV12-4; D tentatively fits TRBD1 or TRBD2 (5 bases each). V shed 6 bases and J shed 5 bases, with 13 bases lying between them. The CDR3 has 13 residues. The CDR3 protein is CASSRTWGETQYF. Written as DNA, the CDR3 is TGTGCCAGCAGCCGGACCTGGGGGGAGACCCAGTACTTC.

CDR3 region: CATSLAGLQETQYF. CDR3 DNA: TGTGCCACGTCACTAGCGGGCTTACAAGAGACCCAGTACTTC. The chain recombines TRBV10-3 with TRBJ2-5; 9 bases align to TRBD2. The CDR3 is 14 residues long. V trimming: 10 bases; J trimming: 2 bases; junction bases outside the gene matches: 8. Per germline, CDR1 ENHRY and CDR2 SYGVKD.

The chain joins TRBV27 to TRBJ2-7, with D perhaps TRBD1 (6 bases). Germline CDR1 reads MNHEY; CDR2 reads SMNVEV (reference sequence). Trimming pared 6 bases from V and 3 bases from J, leaving 15 bases between. This CDR3 is built from 14 residues. CDR3 sequence reads: CASSPTGQHYEQYF. In nucleotides, the CDR3 is TGTGCCAGCAGCCCGACCGGACAGCACTACGAGCAGTACTTC.

The CDR3 DNA reads as TGTGCCAGCAGTGCATCTTGGGAGACCCAGTACTTC. Translating gives CASSASWETQYF. The chain has TRBV12-3 or TRBV12-4 and TRBJ2-5; no firm D call. Trimming shortened V by 5 bases and J by 5 bases, and 9 bases separated the two germline ends. The CDR3 runs 12 residues.

The rearrangement joins TRBV20-1 to TRBJ2-1, with 7 positions matching TRBD2. CDR3 length equals 12 residues. CDR1 is DFQATT, CDR2 SNEGSKA, per germline (reference sequence). CDR3: CSLAVTNNEQFF. CDR3 nucleotide sequence: TGCAGCCTAGCGGTTACTAACAATGAGCAGTTCTTC.

V usage is TRBV20-1 and J usage is TRBJ2-5; TRBD2 agrees at 8 bases. CDR3 size: 15 residues. Germline CDR1 is DFQATT and CDR2 is SNEGSKA (reference sequence). The J segment lost 11 bases and the V segment lost 3 bases, leaving 17 bases of the junction unmatched. The CDR3 loop is CSARKFTSGYNEQYF. As DNA, the CDR3 is TGCAGTGCTAGGAAATTTACTAGCGGCTACAATGAGCAGTACTTC.

Remarks on this clonotype: A read error may produce the germline difference seen at one junction end. The chain recombines TRBV20-1 with TRBJ2-7; D is undetermined. CDR1 is DFQATT, CDR2 SNEGSKA, per germline (reference sequence). The CDR3 length is 16 residues. DNA of the CDR3: TGCAGTGCTAGAGACGCTCACCGGTTGGCCACCTACGAGCGGTACTTC. It is translated as CSARDAHRLATYERYF.

The chain carries TRBV29-1 and TRBJ2-3, with 11 nucleotides matching TRBD2. J gave up 5 bases and V 2 bases, and 6 bases lay outside the gene matches. From germline, CDR1 is SQVTM and CDR2 ANQGSEA. The CDR3 is made up of 15 amino acids. The CDR3 sequence is CSVEIAGGPRDTQYF. The CDR3 nucleotides read TGCAGCGTTGAAATAGCGGGAGGGCCGAGAGATACGCAGTATTTT.

The chain is built from TRBV5-1 and TRBJ2-7; 8 nucleotides align to TRBD2. Germline CDR1 and CDR2: SGHRS and YFSETQ. J was trimmed by 2 bases and V by 4 bases; bases with no gene match: 11. The CDR3 extends over 16 amino acids. The CDR3 loop is CASSPTGTRVTYEQYF. DNA of the CDR3: TGCGCCAGCAGCCCTACCGGGACTAGAGTGACCTACGAGCAGTACTTC.

V and J are TRBV6-5 and TRBJ2-1; the match to TRBD1 covers 7 bases. The CDR3 is 16 residues long. Trimming removed 0 bases from V and 0 bases from J; junction bases left unmatched: 2. The germline gives CDR1 MNHEY, CDR2 SVGAGI. DNA of the CDR3: TGTGCCAGCAGTTACTCTACAGGGGACTCCTACAATGAGCAGTTCTTC. It translates to CASSYSTGDSYNEQFF.

J is TRBJ2-1 and V is TRBV5-1; TRBD1 matches at 8 bases. There are 14 residues in the CDR3. CDR1 and CDR2 (germline): SGHRS, YFSETQ. The V and J ends lost 5 bases and 5 bases, in that order; junction bases with no gene match: 6. The CDR3 reads CASSTGTGDNEQFF. The CDR3 region has the DNA TGCGCCAGCAGTACCGGGACAGGTGACAATGAGCAGTTCTTC.

This chain links TRBV10-3 with TRBJ2-7, with a tentative D call TRBD1 (5 bases). Germline CDR1 ENHRY, CDR2 SYGVKD. The germline V and J ends were trimmed by 10 bases and 5 bases, with 18 bases remaining between them. The CDR3 sequence is 13 residues long. CDR3: CATSTGDYNEQYF. CDR3 bases: TGTGCCACAAGCACAGGCGATTACAACGAGCAGTACTTC.

The chain uses TRBV15 and TRBJ2-3, with D possibly matching TRBD2 (5 bases). V was pared by 0 bases and J by 3 bases, with 13 bases between. In germline, CDR1 is LNHNV, CDR2 YYDKDF (reference sequence). The CDR3 runs to 16 residues. Here the CDR3 DNA reads TGTGCCACCAGCAGAGATCCGAGGGCGAAAACAGATACGCAGTATTTT. Protein sequence: CATSRDPRAKTDTQYF.

This chain connects TRBV25-1 to TRBJ1-6, with TRBD1 matching over 10 bases. V lost 3 bases, J lost 5 bases, and 4 bases stayed unmatched. There are 16 residues in the CDR3. Germline values: CDR1 MGHDK, CDR2 SYGVNS. In DNA, the CDR3 is TGTGCCAGCAGTGAGTTTGACAGGGGGCATAATTCACCCCTCCACTTT. Translated: CASSEFDRGHNSPLHF.